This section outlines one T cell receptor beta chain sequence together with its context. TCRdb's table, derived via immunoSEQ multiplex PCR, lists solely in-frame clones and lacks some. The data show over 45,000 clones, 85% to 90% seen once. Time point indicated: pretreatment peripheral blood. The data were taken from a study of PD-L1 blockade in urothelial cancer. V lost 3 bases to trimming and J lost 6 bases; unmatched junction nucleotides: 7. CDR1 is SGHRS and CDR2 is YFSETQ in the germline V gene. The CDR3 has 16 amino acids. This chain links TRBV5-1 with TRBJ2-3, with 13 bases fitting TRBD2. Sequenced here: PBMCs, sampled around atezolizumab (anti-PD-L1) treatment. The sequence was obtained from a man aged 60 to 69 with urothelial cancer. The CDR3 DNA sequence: TGCGCCAGCAGCTACCGGACTAGCGGGAGTTTTGATACGCAGTATTTT. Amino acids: CASSYRTSGSFDTQYF.